This T cell receptor (beta chain) comes out of a study of cytomegalovirus exposure and HLA in healthy donors. This PCR relied on a set of 60 Vbeta primers and 13 Jbeta primers. The repertoire was sequenced with immunoSEQ multiplex PCR; TCRdb's copy has only in-frame clones and lacks some. The sample carries around 170,000 clones, around 75% recorded once. The germline V gene encodes CDR1 SGHTA and CDR2 FQGNSA. V lost 1 base to trimming and J lost 2 bases, with 14 bases between them. This CDR3 has 16 amino acids. This receptor was obtained from a man aged 40-49 years in good health and CMV-seropositive. Sequencing input: PBMCs. The chain couples TRBV7-2 to TRBJ2-5, with D possibly matching TRBD2 (7 bases). The CDR3 loop reads CASSLVKGGPQETQYF. The CDR3 bases are TGTGCCAGCAGCTTAGTGAAGGGGGGGCCTCAAGAGACCCAGTACTTC.